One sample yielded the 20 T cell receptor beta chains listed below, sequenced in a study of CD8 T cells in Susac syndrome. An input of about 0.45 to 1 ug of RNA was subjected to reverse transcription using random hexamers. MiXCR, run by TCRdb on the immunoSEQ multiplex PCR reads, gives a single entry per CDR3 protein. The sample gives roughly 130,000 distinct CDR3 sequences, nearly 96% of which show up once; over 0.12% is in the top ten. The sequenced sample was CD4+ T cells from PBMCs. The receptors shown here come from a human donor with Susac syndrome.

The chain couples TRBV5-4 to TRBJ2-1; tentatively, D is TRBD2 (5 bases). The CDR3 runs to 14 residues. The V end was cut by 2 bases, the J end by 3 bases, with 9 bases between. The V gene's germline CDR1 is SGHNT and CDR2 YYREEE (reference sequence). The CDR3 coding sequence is TGTGCCAGCAGCTTCTCCCGGGGCTACAATGAGCAGTTCTTC. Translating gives CASSFSRGYNEQFF.

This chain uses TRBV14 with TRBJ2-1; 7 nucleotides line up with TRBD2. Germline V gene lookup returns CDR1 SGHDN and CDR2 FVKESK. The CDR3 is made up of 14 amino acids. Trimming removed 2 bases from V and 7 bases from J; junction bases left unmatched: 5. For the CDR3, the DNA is TGTGCCAGCAGCCAACCAGGGAGGGCGAATGAGCAGTTCTTC. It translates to CASSQPGRANEQFF.

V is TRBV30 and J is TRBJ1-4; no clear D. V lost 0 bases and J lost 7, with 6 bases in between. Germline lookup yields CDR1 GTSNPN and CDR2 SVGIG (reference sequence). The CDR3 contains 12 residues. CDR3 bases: TGTGCCTGGAGTGTCGAGGTTGAAAAACTGTTTTTT. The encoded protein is CAWSVEVEKLFF.

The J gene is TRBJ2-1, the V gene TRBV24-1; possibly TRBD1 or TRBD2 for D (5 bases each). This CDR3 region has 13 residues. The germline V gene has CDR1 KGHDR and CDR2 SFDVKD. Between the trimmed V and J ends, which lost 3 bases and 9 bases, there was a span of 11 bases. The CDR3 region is CATSDPGTGEQFF. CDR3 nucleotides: TGTGCCACCAGTGATCCCGGGACCGGTGAGCAGTTCTTC.

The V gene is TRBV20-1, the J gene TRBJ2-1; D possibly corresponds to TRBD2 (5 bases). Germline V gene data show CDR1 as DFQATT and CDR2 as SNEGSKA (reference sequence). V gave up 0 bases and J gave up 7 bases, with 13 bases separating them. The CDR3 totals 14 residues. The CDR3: CSARDITRGNEQFF. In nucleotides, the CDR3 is TGCAGTGCTAGAGATATCACTCGCGGGAATGAGCAGTTCTTC.

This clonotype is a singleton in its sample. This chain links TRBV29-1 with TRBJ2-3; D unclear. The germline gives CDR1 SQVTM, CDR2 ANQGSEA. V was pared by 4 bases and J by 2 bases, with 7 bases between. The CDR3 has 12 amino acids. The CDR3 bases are TGCAGCGTTGCAATAGACACAGATACGCAGTATTTT. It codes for CSVAIDTDTQYF.

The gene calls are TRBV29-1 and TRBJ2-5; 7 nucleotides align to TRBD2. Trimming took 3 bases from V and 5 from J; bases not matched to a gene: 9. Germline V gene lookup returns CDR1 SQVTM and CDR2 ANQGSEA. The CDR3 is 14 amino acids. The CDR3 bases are TGCAGCGTTGATGGCGGGAGTTCCTTGGAGACCCAGTACTTC. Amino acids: CSVDGGSSLETQYF.

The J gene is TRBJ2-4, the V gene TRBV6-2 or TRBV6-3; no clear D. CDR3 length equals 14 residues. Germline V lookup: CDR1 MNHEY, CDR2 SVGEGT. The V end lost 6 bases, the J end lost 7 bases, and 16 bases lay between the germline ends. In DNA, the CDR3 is TGTGCCAGCAGCCTTACTGGGGTAGTTAACATTCAGTACTTC. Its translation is CASSLTGVVNIQYF.

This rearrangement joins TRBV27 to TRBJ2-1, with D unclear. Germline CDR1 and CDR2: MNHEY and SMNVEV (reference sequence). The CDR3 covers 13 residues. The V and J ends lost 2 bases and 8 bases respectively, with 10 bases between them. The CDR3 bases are TGTGCCAGCAGTTTAGGGCCTCTCGATGAGCAGTTCTTC. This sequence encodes CASSLGPLDEQFF.

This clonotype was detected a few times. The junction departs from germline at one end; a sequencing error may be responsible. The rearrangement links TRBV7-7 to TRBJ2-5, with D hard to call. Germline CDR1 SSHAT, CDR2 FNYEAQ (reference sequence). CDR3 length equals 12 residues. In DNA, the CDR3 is TGTGCTAGCAGCCGAGACCGAGAGACCCAGTACTTC. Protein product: CASSRDRETQYF.

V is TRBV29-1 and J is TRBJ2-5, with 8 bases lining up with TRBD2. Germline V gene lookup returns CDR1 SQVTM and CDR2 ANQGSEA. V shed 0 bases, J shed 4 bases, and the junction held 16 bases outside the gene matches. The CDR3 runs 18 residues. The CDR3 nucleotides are TGCAGCGTTGAAGAGGGAAGGAGCGGGAGTGGGCTGGGAGAGACCCAGTACTTC. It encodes CSVEEGRSGSGLGETQYF. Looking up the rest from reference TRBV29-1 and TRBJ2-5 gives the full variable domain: SAVISQKPSRDICQRGTSLTIQCQVDSQVTMMFWYRQQPGQSLTLIATANQGSEATYESGFVIDKFPISRPNLTFSTLTVSNMSPEDSSIYLCSVEEGRSGSGLGETQYFGPGTRLLVL.

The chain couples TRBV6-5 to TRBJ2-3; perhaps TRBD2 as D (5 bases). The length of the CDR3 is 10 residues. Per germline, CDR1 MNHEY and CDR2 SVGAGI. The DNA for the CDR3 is TGTGCAACCCGACGGGGAGAGCAGTATTTT. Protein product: CATRRGEQYF.

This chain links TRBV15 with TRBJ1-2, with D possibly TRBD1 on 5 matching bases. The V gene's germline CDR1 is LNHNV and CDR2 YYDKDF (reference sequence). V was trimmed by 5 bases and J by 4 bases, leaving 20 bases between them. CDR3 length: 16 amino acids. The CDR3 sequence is CATSGSGPSGSYGYTF. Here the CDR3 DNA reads TGTGCCACCAGCGGCTCCGGGCCCTCAGGGTCCTATGGCTACACCTTC.

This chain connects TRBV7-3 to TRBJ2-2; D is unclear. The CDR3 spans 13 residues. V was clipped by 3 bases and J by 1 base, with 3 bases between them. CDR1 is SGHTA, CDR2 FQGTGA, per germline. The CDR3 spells CASSLMNTGELFF. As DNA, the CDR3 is TGTGCCAGCAGCTTGATGAACACCGGGGAGCTGTTTTTT.

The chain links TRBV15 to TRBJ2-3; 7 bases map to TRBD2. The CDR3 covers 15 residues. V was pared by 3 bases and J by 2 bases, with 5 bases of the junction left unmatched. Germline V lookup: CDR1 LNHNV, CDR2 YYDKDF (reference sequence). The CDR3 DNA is TGTGCCACCAGCAGGTTAGCGGGCTCCACAGATACGCAGTATTTT. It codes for CATSRLAGSTDTQYF.

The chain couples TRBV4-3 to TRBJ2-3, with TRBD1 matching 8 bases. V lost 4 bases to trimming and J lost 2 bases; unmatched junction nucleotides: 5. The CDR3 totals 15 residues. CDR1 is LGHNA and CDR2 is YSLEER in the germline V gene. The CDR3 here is CASSPKGQDTDTQYF. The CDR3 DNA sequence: TGCGCCAGCAGCCCGAAGGGACAGGACACAGATACGCAGTATTTT.

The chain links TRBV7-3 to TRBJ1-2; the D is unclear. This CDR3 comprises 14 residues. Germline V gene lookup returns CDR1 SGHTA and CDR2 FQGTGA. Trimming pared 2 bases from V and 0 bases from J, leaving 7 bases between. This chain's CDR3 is CASSLEGTNYGYTF. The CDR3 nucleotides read TGTGCCAGCAGCTTAGAGGGAACTAACTATGGCTACACCTTC.

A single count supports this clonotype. In DNA, the CDR3 is TGTGCCTCCGCGGGTGGCTCTGGAAACACCATATATTTT. It codes for CASAGGSGNTIYF. The chain couples TRBV30 to TRBJ1-3, with unresolved D. This CDR3 comprises 13 residues. Trimming removed 7 bases at V and 0 bases at J, with 10 bases between. Germline-derived CDR1 and CDR2 are GTSNPN and SVGIG (reference sequence). Based on the CDR3 plus reference TRBV30 and TRBJ1-3, the full variable domain is SQTIHQWPATLVQPVGSPLSLECTVEGTSNPNLYWYRQAAGRGLQLLFYSVGIGQISSEVPQNLSASRPQDRQFILSSKKLLLSDSGFYLCASAGGSGNTIYFGEGSWLTVV.

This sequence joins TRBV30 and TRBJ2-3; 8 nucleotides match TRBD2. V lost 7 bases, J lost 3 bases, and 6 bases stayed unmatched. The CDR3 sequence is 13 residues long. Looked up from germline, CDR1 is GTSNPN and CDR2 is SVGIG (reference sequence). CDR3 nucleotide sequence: TGTGCCTCGAGCGGGAGCAATACAGATACGCAGTATTTT. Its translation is CASSGSNTDTQYF.

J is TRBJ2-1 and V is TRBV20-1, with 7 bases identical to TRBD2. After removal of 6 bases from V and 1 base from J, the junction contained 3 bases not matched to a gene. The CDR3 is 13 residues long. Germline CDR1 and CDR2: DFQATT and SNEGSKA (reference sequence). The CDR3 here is CSAGGVSYNEQFF. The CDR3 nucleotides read TGCAGTGCGGGAGGGGTGTCCTACAATGAGCAGTTCTTC.